This T cell receptor beta chain was sequenced during a study of OX40 agonist ivuxolimab in advanced cancers. Study context: Patients were treated with intravenous ivuxolimab, dosed at 0.01 to 10 mg/kg and infused every 2 weeks.

This clone appeared a single time. Some clones are missing from TCRdb's copy, which holds only in-frame ones; the method was immunoSEQ multiplex PCR. The sample lists about 81,000 clones, roughly 91% seen once, with over 11% in the top ten. This CDR3 is 14 amino acids long. The germline V and J ends were trimmed by 3 bases and 4 bases, with 11 bases remaining between them. CDR1 LNHDA and CDR2 SQIVND come from the germline V gene (reference sequence). Material: CD4+ or CD8+ T cells sorted from blood, obtained in a trial of the OX40 agonist ivuxolimab. The sequence derives from an adult with an advanced solid tumor such as melanoma, head and neck, liver or kidney cancer. The V gene is TRBV19, the J gene TRBJ2-3; no clear D. The CDR3 reads CASSIGLTPDTQYF. The CDR3 bases are TGTGCCAGTAGTATTGGCCTGACCCCAGATACGCAGTATTTT.